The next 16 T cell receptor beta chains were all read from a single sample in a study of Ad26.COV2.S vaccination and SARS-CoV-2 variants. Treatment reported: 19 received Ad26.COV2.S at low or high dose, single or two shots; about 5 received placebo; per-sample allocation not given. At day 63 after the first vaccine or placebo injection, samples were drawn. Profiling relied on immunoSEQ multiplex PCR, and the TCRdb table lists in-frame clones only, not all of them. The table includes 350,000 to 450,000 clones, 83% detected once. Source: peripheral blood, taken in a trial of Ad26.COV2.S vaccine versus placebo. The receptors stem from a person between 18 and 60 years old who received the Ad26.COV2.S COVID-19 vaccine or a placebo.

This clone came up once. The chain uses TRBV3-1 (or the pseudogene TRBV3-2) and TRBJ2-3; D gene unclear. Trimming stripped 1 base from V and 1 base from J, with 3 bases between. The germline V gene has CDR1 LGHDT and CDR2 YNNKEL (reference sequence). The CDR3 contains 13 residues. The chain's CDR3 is CASSQAGTDTQYF. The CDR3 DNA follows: TGTGCCAGCAGCCAAGCGGGCACAGATACGCAGTATTTT.

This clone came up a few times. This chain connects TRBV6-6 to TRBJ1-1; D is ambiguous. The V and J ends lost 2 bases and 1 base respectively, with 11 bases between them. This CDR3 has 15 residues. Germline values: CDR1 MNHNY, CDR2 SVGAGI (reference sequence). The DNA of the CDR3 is TGTGCCAGCAGTTACAGGTCGCCCCCGAACACTGAAGCTTTCTTT. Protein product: CASSYRSPPNTEAFF.

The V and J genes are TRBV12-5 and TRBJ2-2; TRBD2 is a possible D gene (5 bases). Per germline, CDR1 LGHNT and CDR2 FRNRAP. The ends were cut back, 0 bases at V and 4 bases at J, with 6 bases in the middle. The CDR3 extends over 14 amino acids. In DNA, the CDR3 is TGTGCTAGTGGTTTGGTTAGCGTCACCGGGGAGCTGTTTTTT. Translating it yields CASGLVSVTGELFF.

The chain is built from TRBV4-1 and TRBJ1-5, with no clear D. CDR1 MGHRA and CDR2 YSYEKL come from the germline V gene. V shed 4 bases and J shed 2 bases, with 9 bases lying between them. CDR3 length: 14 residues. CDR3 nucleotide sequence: TGCGCCAGCAGCCTCGTGGAGGGCAATCAGCCCCAGCATTTT. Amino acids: CASSLVEGNQPQHF.

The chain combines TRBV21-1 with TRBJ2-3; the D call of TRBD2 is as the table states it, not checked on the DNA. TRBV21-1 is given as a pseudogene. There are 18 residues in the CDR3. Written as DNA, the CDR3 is TGTGCCAGCAGCAAATATCCCATTCGGAGGGGATGCACAGATACGCAGTATTTT. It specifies CASSKYPIRRGCTDTQYF.

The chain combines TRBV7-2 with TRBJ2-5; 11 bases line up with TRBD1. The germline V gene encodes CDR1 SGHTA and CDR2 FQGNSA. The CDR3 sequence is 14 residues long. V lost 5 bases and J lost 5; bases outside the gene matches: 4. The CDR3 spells CASSAGTGGETQYF. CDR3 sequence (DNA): TGTGCCAGCAGCGCCGGGACAGGGGGGGAGACCCAGTACTTC.

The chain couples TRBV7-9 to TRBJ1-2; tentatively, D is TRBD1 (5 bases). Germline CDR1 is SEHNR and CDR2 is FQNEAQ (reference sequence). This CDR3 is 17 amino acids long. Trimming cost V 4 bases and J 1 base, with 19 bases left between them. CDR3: CASSSYTVRGINYGYTF. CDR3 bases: TGTGCCAGCAGCTCGTATACAGTTAGGGGCATTAACTATGGCTACACCTTC.

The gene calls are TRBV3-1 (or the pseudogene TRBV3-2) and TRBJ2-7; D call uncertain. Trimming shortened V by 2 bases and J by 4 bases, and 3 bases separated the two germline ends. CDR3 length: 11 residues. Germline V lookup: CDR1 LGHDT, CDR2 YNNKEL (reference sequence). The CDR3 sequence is CASSQRYEQYF. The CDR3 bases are TGTGCCAGCAGCCAAAGGTACGAGCAGTACTTC.

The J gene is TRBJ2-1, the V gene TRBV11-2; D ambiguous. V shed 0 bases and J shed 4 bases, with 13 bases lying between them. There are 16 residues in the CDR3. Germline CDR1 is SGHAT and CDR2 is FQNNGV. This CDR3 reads CASSLESSGAYNEQFF. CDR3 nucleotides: TGTGCCAGCAGCTTAGAGAGTTCCGGAGCATACAATGAGCAGTTCTTC.

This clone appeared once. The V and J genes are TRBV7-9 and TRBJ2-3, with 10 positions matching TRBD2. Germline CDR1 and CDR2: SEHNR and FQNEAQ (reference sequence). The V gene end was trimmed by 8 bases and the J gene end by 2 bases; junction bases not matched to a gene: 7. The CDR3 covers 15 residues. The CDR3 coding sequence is TGTGCCAGCGCCACCGGGACTAGCGACACAGATACGCAGTATTTT. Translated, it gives CASATGTSDTDTQYF.

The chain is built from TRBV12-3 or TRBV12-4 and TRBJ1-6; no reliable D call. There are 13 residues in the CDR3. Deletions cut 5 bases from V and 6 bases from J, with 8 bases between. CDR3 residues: CASSGRVNSPLHF. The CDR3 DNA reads TGTGCCAGCAGTGGAAGGGTTAATTCACCCCTCCACTTT.

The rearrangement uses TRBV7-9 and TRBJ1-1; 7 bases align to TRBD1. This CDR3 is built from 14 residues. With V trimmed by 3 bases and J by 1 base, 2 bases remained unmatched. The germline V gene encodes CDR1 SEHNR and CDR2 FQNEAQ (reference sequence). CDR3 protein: CASSFRTGNTEAFF. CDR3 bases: TGTGCCAGCAGCTTCCGGACAGGGAACACTGAAGCTTTCTTT.

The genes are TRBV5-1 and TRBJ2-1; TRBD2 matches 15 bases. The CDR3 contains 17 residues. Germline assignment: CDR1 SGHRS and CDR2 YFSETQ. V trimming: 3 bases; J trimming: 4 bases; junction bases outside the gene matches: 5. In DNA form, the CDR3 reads TGCGCCAGCAGCTGGGGACTAGCGGGGGGTATATACAATGAGCAGTTCTTC. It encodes CASSWGLAGGIYNEQFF. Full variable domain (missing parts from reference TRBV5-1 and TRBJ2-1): KAGVTQTPRYLIKTRGQQVTLSCSPISGHRSVSWYQQTPGQGLQFLFEYFSETQRNKGNFPGRFSGRQFSNSRSEMNVSTLELGDSALYLCASSWGLAGGIYNEQFFGPGTRLTVL.

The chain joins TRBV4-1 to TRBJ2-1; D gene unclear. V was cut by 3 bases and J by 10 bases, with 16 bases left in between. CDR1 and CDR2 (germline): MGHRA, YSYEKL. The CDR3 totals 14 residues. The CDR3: CASSQAPHVGEQFF. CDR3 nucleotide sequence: TGCGCCAGCAGCCAGGCCCCTCATGTCGGGGAGCAGTTCTTC.

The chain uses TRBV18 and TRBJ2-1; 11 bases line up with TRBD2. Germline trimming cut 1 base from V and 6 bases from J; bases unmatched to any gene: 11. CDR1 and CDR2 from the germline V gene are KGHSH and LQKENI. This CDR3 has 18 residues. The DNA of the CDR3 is TGTGCCAGCTCACCACAATCGACTAAACTAGCGGGAGTCAATGAGCAGTTCTTC. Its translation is CASSPQSTKLAGVNEQFF.

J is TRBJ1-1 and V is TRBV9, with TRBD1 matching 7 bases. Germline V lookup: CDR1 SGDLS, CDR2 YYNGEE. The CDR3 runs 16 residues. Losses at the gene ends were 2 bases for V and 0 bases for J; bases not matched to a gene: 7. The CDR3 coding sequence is TGTGCCAGCAGCGTGACAGGGTCCCTCCTGAACACTGAAGCTTTCTTT. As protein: CASSVTGSLLNTEAFF.